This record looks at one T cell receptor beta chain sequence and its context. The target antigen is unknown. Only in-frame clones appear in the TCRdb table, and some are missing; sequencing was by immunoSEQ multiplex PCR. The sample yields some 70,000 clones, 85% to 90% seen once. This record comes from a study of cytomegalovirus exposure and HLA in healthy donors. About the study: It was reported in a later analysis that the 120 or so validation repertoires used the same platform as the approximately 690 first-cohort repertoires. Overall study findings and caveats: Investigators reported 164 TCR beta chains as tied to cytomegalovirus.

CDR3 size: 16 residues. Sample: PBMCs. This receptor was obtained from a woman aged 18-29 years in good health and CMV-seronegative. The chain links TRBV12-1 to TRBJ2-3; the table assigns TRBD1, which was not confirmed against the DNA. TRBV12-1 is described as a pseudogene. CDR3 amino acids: CASSFDWTEHTDTQYF. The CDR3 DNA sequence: TGTGCCAGCAGCTTTGATTGGACAGAGCACACAGATACGCAGTATTTT.